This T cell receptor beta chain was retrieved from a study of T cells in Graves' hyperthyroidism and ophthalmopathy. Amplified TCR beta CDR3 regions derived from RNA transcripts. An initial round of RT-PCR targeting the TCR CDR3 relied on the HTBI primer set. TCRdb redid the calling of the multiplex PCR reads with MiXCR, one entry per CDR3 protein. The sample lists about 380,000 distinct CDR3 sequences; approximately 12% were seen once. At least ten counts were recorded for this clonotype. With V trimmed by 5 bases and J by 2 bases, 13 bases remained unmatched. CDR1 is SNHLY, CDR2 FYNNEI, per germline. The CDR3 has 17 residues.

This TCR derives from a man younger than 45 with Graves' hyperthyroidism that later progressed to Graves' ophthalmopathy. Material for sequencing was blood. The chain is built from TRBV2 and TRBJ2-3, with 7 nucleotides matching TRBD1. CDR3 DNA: TGTGCCAGCAGTACCCCGGGGACAGAAGAAGCCACAGATACGCAGTATTTT. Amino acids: CASSTPGTEEATDTQYF.